This entry lists 20 T cell receptor beta chains sequenced from one sample in a study of blood T cell repertoires in COVID-19. TCRdb's copy holds only in-frame clones and misses some; the assay was immunoSEQ multiplex PCR. The sample records approximately 470,000 clones, roughly 87% being singletons. Sequencing used PBMCs or T cells enriched from blood (not recorded which). The origin of the receptors is a woman between 18 and 29 years old who had recovered from COVID-19.

The chain recombines TRBV6-5 with TRBJ1-4; 7 bases fit TRBD1. The length of the CDR3 is 14 residues. The V gene end was trimmed by 5 bases and the J gene end by 4 bases; junction bases not matched to a gene: 4. Germline lookup yields CDR1 MNHEY and CDR2 SVGAGI. The CDR3 coding sequence is TGTGCCAGCAGTAGGGACAGTAATAATGAAAAACTGTTTTTT. Protein sequence: CASSRDSNNEKLFF.

The chain combines TRBV9 with TRBJ2-5; D is possibly TRBD2 (5 bases). This CDR3 spans 13 amino acids. Germline CDR1 reads SGDLS; CDR2 reads YYNGEE. Trimming shortened V by 3 bases and J by 5 bases, and 11 bases separated the two germline ends. CDR3 protein: CASSGLSQETQYF. The CDR3 DNA sequence: TGTGCCAGCAGCGGACTAAGTCAGGAGACCCAGTACTTC.

This chain connects TRBV7-9 to TRBJ2-1; weak D call: TRBD1 (6 bases). The V end lost 0 bases, the J end lost 7 bases, and 16 bases lay between the germline ends. Germline V lookup: CDR1 SEHNR, CDR2 FQNEAQ (reference sequence). CDR3 length equals 16 residues. The DNA of the CDR3 is TGTGCCAGCAGCTTAGCGCGGGCAGGGGATCGGAATGAGCAGTTCTTC. It specifies CASSLARAGDRNEQFF.

V is TRBV7-2 and J is TRBJ1-2; the D gene is possibly TRBD1 (5 bases). This CDR3 comprises 13 residues. Trimming left V 1 base short and J 5 bases short, with 8 bases between. Germline assignment: CDR1 SGHTA and CDR2 FQGNSA. The CDR3 sequence: CASSLGTGYGYTF. CDR3 in DNA: TGTGCCAGCAGCTTAGGCACAGGTTATGGCTACACCTTC.

This clone appeared a single time. The chain combines TRBV9 with TRBJ1-1, with a tentative D call TRBD1 (5 bases). V lost 4 bases to trimming and J lost 4 bases, with 11 bases between them. Germline lookup yields CDR1 SGDLS and CDR2 YYNGEE. CDR3 length: 13 residues. CDR3 in amino acids: CASSPMQGTEAFF. CDR3 bases: TGTGCCAGCAGCCCCATGCAGGGCACTGAAGCTTTCTTT.

V is TRBV6-5 and J is TRBJ1-5; unclear D gene. Germline CDR1 MNHEY, CDR2 SVGAGI. The CDR3 contains 15 residues. The V and J ends lost 0 bases and 5 bases respectively, with 11 bases between them. The CDR3 loop reads CASSYSPLPDQPQHF. The CDR3 region has the DNA TGTGCCAGCAGTTACTCACCCCTCCCAGATCAGCCCCAGCATTTT.

This rearrangement joins TRBV7-2 to TRBJ2-3, with 9 bases aligning to TRBD2. CDR1 is SGHTA, CDR2 FQGNSA, per germline. The CDR3 extends over 16 amino acids. Trimming at V came to 5 bases and at J to 1 base, leaving 7 bases not matched to a gene. The CDR3 spells CASSPLIAGGTDTQYF. The CDR3 region has the DNA TGTGCCAGCAGCCCCCTCATAGCGGGGGGCACAGATACGCAGTATTTT.

V is TRBV6-5 and J is TRBJ1-1; no clear D gene. Germline CDR1 and CDR2: MNHEY and SVGAGI. Trimming took off 7 bases at V and 9 bases at J, with 15 bases between the two ends. CDR3 length equals 12 residues. The CDR3 protein is CASTPDRGKAFF. CDR3 nucleotide sequence: TGTGCCAGCACCCCAGACCGGGGAAAAGCTTTCTTT.

A few counts support this clone. The rearrangement links TRBV9 to TRBJ1-6, with D maybe TRBD1 (5 bases). The CDR3 sequence is 14 residues long. V was cut by 2 bases and J by 6 bases, with 9 bases left in between. Germline-derived CDR1 and CDR2 are SGDLS and YYNGEE. CDR3 region: CASSVSTANSPLHF. The CDR3 DNA follows: TGTGCCAGCAGCGTTTCGACAGCTAATTCACCCCTCCACTTT.

This chain links TRBV21-1 with TRBJ1-3; the table's D call TRBD1 went unverified against the DNA. TRBV21-1 is a pseudogene locus. The CDR3 loop spans 15 amino acids. The CDR3 reads CASSNVQGNGDTIYF. The CDR3 coding sequence is TGTGCCAGCAGCAACGTACAGGGTAATGGGGACACCATATATTTT.

V usage is TRBV6-9 and J usage is TRBJ2-2; no clear D. Per the germline V gene, CDR1 is MNHGY and CDR2 is SVAAGI. V dropped 4 bases and J dropped 7 bases, with 10 bases sitting between them. The CDR3 consists of 13 residues. CDR3 region: CASSLRPGGELFF. CDR3 in DNA: TGTGCCAGCAGTTTGCGCCCAGGCGGGGAGCTGTTTTTT.

V and J are TRBV20-1 and TRBJ2-3; the match to TRBD2 covers 8 bases. This CDR3 has 14 amino acids. Looked up from germline, CDR1 is DFQATT and CDR2 is SNEGSKA (reference sequence). After removal of 3 bases from V and 0 bases from J, the junction contained 2 bases not matched to a gene. Here the CDR3 reads CSASTGGSTDTQYF. DNA of the CDR3: TGCAGTGCTAGTACGGGGGGGAGCACAGATACGCAGTATTTT.

The chain links TRBV6-2 or TRBV6-3 to TRBJ2-3; 8 bases match TRBD2. This CDR3 has 16 amino acids. Germline V gives CDR1 MNHEY, CDR2 SVGEGT. Germline trimming cut 2 bases from V and 0 bases from J; bases unmatched to any gene: 4. CDR3 residues: CASSYEAGVSTDTQYF. The CDR3 nucleotides are TGTGCCAGCAGTTACGAAGCGGGAGTTAGCACAGATACGCAGTATTTT.

The V and J genes are TRBV4-1 and TRBJ1-1; D remains unclear. Between the trimmed V and J ends, which lost 1 base and 4 bases, there was a span of 19 bases. The CDR3 runs 17 residues. Germline V CDR1 and CDR2: MGHRA, YSYEKL. The CDR3 DNA sequence: TGCGCCAGCAGCCAAGTAAACACCGGGTCACTTCCCACTGAAGCTTTCTTT. The encoded protein is CASSQVNTGSLPTEAFF.

This chain links TRBV19 with TRBJ2-6, with D tentatively TRBD1 (6 bases). V gave up 6 bases and J gave up 8 bases, with 11 bases separating them. The CDR3 is 13 residues long. Germline V gives CDR1 LNHDA, CDR2 SQIVND (reference sequence). The CDR3 sequence: CASSRGGTNVLTF. Written as DNA, the CDR3 is TGTGCCAGTAGCCGAGGGGGTACCAACGTCCTGACTTTC.

The J gene is TRBJ2-1, the V gene TRBV30; 7 positions agree with TRBD1. The CDR3 spans 16 residues. Germline values: CDR1 GTSNPN, CDR2 SVGIG (reference sequence). Trimming cost V 2 bases and J 6 bases; bases outside gene matches: 13. CDR3 loop: CAWSPRSGQPPNEQFF. The CDR3 DNA reads TGTGCCTGGAGTCCCCGCTCGGGACAGCCACCCAATGAGCAGTTCTTC.

This chain connects TRBV4-1 to TRBJ2-3, with no clear D. Germline V gives CDR1 MGHRA, CDR2 YSYEKL. Trimming took off 4 bases at V and 1 base at J, with 12 bases between the two ends. The CDR3 is 15 residues long. CDR3 in DNA: TGCGCCAGCAGCCCACTGGGCTCCCGCACAGATACGCAGTATTTT. Translation: CASSPLGSRTDTQYF.

About this clone itself: The same CDR3 also results from other DNA sequences found in this sample. CDR3 loop: CASSQVGLQETQYF. The DNA of the CDR3 is TGCGCCAGCAGCCAGGTGGGCTTGCAAGAGACCCAGTACTTC. The chain carries TRBV4-1 and TRBJ2-5; the D is unclear. Looked up from germline, CDR1 is MGHRA and CDR2 is YSYEKL. CDR3 size: 14 residues. V was trimmed by 3 bases and J by 2 bases, leaving 10 bases between them.

The chain combines TRBV5-4 with TRBJ2-5; unclear D gene. The germline CDR1 and CDR2 sequences are SGHNT and YYREEE (reference sequence). CDR3 length: 13 residues. The V end was cut by 2 bases, the J end by 4 bases, with 9 bases between. This chain's CDR3 is CASSFSLGETQYF. CDR3 sequence (DNA): TGTGCCAGCAGCTTCTCCCTCGGAGAGACCCAGTACTTC.

This chain uses TRBV19 with TRBJ1-1; D is perhaps TRBD1 (5 bases). The germline gives CDR1 LNHDA, CDR2 SQIVND (reference sequence). This CDR3 contains 14 residues. V lost 5 bases to trimming and J lost 4 bases, with 14 bases between them. CDR3 coding DNA: TGTGCCAGTAGTTATGCAGGGAAACCCACTGAAGCTTTCTTT. Translating gives CASSYAGKPTEAFF.